This T cell receptor (beta chain) is drawn from a study of control samples from healthy donors and cancer patients (dated by TCRdb to the early 2020s). V and J are truncated by 0 bases and 1 base respectively, leaving an intervening sequence of 10 bases. The CDR3, cysteine through phenylalanine, is 16 amino acids long. Left in the record is the CDR3 DNA by itself, 48 bases read in frame from the first base. As encoded in the germline V gene, CDR1 is KGHSH while CDR2 is LQKENI. Note on this clone: No cognate antigen has been identified for it. Base qualities are not provided; no much larger clone lies one nucleotide away.

Library method: the immunoSEQ multiplex PCR assay. As stored in TCRdb, this immuneACCESS dataset retains in-frame rearrangements with V and J assigned. A fraction of the clones does not appear; measured against another copy, unresolved V genes explain less than half of the discrepancy, and the remainder lacks a known reason. The sample table shows 90,000 to 120,000 clones, and around four fifths are seen once. The ten largest clones represent around 6.4% of the sample. The specimen sequenced was blood. This TCR came from a man between 18 and 35 years old in good health. Here the chain combines TRBV18 and TRBJ2-1, with no confident D gene call. The DNA sequence is as follows: TGTGCCAGCTCACCACCGGCTCGATCTTCCTACAATGAGCAGTTCTTC. Its protein product is CASSPPARSSYNEQFF. When the CDR3 is completed using the reference TRBV18 and TRBJ2-1 genes on either side, the full variable domain is NAGVMQNPRHLVRRRGQEARLRCSPMKGHSHVYWYRQLPEEGLKFMVYLQKENIIDESGMPKERFSAEFPKEGPSILRIQQVVRGDSAAYFCASSPPARSSYNEQFFGPGTRLTVL.